The entry that follows covers one T cell receptor beta chain sequence. Antigen: not known. The table came from immunoSEQ multiplex PCR; TCRdb's copy has only in-frame clones and leaves some out. The table lists just over 40,000 clones, 70% to 90% of them singletons, with 1% to 1.5% in the top ten. This specimen belongs to a study of T cells in narcolepsy. The wider study: Patients with NT1 or NT2 and healthy control donors were enrolled.

Study-wide results and caveats: HCRT-specific and TRIB2-specific autoreactive clonotypes appeared among same-patient CSF and blood CD4+ clonotypes. Reportedly, autoreactive clonotypes were serially detected in patients' blood but not controls'.

The sequence was obtained from a human donor with narcolepsy. Sequences were obtained from CD45RA- memory CD4+ T cells from PBMCs.

The CDR3 protein is CASSIVGRGRPVAFF. The CDR3 coding sequence is TGTGCCAGTAGTATAGTGGGCAGGGGGCGGCCGGTAGCTTTCTTT. The chain links TRBV19 to TRBJ1-1, with 8 bases fitting TRBD1. This CDR3 is 15 amino acids long. CDR1 LNHDA and CDR2 SQIVND come from the germline V gene (reference sequence). The V and J ends lost 1 base and 10 bases, in that order; junction bases with no gene match: 11.